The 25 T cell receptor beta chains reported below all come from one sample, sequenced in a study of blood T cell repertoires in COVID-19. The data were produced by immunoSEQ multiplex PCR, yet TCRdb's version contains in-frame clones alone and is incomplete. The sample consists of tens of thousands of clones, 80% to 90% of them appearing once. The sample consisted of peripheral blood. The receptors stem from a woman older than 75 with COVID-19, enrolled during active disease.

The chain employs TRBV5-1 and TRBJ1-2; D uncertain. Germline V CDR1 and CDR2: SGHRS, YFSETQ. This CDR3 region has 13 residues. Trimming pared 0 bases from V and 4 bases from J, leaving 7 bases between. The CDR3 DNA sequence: TGCGCCAGCAGCTTGGCGGGTAGCTATGGCTACACCTTC. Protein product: CASSLAGSYGYTF. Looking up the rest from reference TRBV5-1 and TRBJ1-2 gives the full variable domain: KAGVTQTPRYLIKTRGQQVTLSCSPISGHRSVSWYQQTPGQGLQFLFEYFSETQRNKGNFPGRFSGRQFSNSRSEMNVSTLELGDSALYLCASSLAGSYGYTFGSGTRLTVV.

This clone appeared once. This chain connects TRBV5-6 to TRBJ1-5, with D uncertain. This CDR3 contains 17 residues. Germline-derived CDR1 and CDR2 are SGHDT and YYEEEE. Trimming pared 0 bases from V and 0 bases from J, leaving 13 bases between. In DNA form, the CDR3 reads TGTGCCAGCAGCTTGGCCAATGCGGGGTTTAGCAATCAGCCCCAGCATTTT. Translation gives CASSLANAGFSNQPQHF.

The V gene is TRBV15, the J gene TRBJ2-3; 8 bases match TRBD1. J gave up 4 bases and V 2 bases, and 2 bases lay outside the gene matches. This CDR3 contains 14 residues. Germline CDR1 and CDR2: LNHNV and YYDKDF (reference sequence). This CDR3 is CATSRLQGADTQYF. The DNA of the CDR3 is TGTGCCACCAGCAGACTACAGGGGGCAGATACGCAGTATTTT.

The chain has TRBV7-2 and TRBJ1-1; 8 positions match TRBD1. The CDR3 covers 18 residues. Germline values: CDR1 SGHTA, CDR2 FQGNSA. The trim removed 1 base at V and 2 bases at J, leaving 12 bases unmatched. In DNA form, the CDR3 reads TGTGCCAGCAGCTTAGTGCCCGGTTCAGGGGGCATAAACACTGAAGCTTTCTTT. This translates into CASSLVPGSGGINTEAFF. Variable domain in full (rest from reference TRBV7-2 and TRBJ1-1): GAGVSQSPSNKVTEKGKDVELRCDPISGHTALYWYRQSLGQGLEFLIYFQGNSAPDKSGLPSDRFSAERTGGSVSTLTIQRTQQEDSAVYLCASSLVPGSGGINTEAFFGQGTRLTVV.

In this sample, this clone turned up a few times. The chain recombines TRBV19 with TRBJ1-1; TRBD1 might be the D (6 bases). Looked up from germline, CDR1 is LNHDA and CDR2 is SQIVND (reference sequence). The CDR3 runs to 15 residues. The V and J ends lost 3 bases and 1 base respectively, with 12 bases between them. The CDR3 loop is CASSMNGGANTEAFF. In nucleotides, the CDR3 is TGTGCCAGTAGTATGAATGGGGGGGCGAACACTGAAGCTTTCTTT.

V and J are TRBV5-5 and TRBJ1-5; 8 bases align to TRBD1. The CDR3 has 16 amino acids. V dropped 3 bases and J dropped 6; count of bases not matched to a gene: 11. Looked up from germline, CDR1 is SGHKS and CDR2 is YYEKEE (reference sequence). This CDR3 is CASSYTPQGESQPQHF. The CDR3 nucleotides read TGTGCCAGCAGCTACACCCCACAGGGGGAGAGTCAGCCCCAGCATTTT.

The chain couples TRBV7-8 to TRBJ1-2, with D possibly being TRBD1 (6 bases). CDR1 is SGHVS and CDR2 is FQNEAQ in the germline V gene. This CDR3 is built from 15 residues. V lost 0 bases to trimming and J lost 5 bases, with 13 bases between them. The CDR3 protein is CASSLAPTGGYGYTF. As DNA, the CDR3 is TGTGCCAGCAGCTTAGCCCCGACAGGCGGGTATGGCTACACCTTC.

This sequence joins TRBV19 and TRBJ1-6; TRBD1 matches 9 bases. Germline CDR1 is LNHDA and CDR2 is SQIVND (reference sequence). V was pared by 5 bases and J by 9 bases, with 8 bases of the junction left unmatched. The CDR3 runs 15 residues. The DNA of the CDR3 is TGTGCCAGTAGTGCCCTCCCGGGACAGGGTTCACCCCTCCACTTT. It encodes CASSALPGQGSPLHF.

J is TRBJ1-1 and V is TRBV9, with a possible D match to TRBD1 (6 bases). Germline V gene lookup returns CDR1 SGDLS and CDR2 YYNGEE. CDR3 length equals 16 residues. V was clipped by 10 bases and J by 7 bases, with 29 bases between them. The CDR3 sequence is CAVGFRSGTMSGEAFF. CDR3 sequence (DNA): TGTGCCGTGGGTTTCCGGTCAGGGACAATGTCGGGTGAAGCTTTCTTT.

The CDR3 region is CASSWTGTGDNIQYF. CDR3 nucleotide sequence: TGCGCCAGCAGCTGGACCGGGACAGGGGATAACATTCAGTACTTC. The chain has TRBV5-1 and TRBJ2-4; 10 positions agree with TRBD1. This CDR3 is built from 15 residues. The J segment lost 7 bases and the V segment lost 3 bases, leaving 7 bases of the junction unmatched. Germline V lookup: CDR1 SGHRS, CDR2 YFSETQ.

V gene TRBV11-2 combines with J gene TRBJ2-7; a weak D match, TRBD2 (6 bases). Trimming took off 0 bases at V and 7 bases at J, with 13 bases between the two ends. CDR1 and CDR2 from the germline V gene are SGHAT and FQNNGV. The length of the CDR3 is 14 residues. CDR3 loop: CASSLDFGGREQYF. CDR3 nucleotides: TGTGCCAGCAGCTTAGATTTCGGGGGTCGAGAGCAGTACTTC. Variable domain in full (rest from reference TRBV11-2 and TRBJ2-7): EAGVAQSPRYKIIEKRQSVAFWCNPISGHATLYWYQQILGQGPKLLIQFQNNGVVDDSQLPKDRFSAERLKGVDSTLKIQPAKLEDSAVYLCASSLDFGGREQYFGPGTRLTVT.

The CDR3 sequence: CASSDGGVAGELFF. The DNA for the CDR3 is TGTGCCAGCAGTGATGGGGGGGTGGCCGGGGAGCTGTTTTTT. V and J are TRBV2 and TRBJ2-2; 7 bases agree with TRBD2. J was trimmed by 6 bases and V by 3 bases; bases with no gene match: 4. Germline CDR1 SNHLY, CDR2 FYNNEI. The CDR3 is made up of 14 amino acids.

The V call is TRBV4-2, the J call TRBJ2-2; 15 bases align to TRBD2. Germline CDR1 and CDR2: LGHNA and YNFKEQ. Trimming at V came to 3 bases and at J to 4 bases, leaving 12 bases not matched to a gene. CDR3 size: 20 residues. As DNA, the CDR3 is TGTGCCAGCAGCCAGCGCGGACTAGCGGGGGGGTTTGGGGCCACCGGGGAGCTGTTTTTT. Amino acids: CASSQRGLAGGFGATGELFF.

The DNA of the CDR3 is TGTGCCAGCAGCTTAGGGACCCTGGGCAGGGGATCAGATACGCAGTATTTT. Its translation is CASSLGTLGRGSDTQYF. The chain has TRBV7-9 and TRBJ2-3; tentatively, D is TRBD1 (6 bases). This CDR3 region has 17 residues. Looked up from germline, CDR1 is SEHNR and CDR2 is FQNEAQ (reference sequence). Trimming took 1 base from V and 4 from J, leaving 18 bases between them.

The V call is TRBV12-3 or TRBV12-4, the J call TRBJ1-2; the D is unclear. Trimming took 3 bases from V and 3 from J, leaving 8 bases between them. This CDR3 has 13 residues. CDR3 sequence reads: CASSFGHYYGYTF. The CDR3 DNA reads TGTGCCAGCAGTTTCGGTCATTACTATGGCTACACCTTC.

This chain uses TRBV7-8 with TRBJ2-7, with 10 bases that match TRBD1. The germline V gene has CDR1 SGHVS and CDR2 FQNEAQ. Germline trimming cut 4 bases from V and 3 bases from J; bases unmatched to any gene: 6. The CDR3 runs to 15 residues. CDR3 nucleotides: TGTGCCAGCAGCTCCGGGACAGGGGAATTCTACGAGCAGTACTTC. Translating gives CASSSGTGEFYEQYF.

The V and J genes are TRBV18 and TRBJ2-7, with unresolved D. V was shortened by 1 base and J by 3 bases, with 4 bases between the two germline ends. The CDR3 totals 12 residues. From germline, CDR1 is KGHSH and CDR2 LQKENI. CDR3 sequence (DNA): TGTGCCAGCTCACCACAGAGCTACGAGCAGTACTTC. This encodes CASSPQSYEQYF.

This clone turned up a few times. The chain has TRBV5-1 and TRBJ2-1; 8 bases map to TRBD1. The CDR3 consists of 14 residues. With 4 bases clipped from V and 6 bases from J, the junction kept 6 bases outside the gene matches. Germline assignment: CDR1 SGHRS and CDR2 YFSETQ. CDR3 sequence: CASSRGQVGNEQFF. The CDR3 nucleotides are TGCGCCAGCAGCAGGGGACAGGTGGGCAATGAGCAGTTCTTC.

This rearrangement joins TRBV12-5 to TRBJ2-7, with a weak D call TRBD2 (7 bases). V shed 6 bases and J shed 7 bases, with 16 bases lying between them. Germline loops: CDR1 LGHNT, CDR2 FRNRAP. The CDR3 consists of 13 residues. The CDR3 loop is CASGGGGSSEQYF. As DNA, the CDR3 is TGTGCTAGTGGGGGCGGGGGCAGTTCAGAGCAGTACTTC.

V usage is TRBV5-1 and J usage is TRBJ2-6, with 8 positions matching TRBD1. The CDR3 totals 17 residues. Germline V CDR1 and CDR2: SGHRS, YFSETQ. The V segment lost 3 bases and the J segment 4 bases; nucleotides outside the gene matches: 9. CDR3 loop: CASSSGQGASGANVLTF. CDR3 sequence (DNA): TGCGCCAGCAGCTCTGGTCAGGGGGCGTCCGGGGCCAACGTCCTGACTTTC.

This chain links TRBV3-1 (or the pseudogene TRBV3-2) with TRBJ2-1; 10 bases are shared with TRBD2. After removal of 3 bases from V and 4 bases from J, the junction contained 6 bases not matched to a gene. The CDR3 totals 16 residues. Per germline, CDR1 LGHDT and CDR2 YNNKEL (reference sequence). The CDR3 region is CASSHSSGGYYNEQFF. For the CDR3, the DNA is TGTGCCAGCAGCCATTCTAGCGGGGGCTATTACAATGAGCAGTTCTTC.

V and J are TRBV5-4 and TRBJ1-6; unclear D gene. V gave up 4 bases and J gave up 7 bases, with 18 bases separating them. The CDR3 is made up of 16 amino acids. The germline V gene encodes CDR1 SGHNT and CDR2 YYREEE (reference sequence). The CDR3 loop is CASSQEVTAPNSPLHF. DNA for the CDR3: TGTGCCAGCAGCCAGGAGGTAACAGCTCCGAATTCACCCCTCCACTTT.

DNA of the CDR3: TGTGCCAGTAGTACCGGACAGGTCGGGGAGCAGTACTTC. Amino acids: CASSTGQVGEQYF. The chain uses TRBV19 and TRBJ2-7, with TRBD1 matching over 7 bases. Germline V gives CDR1 LNHDA, CDR2 SQIVND (reference sequence). Trimming took 4 bases from V and 7 from J; bases not matched to a gene: 7. This CDR3 is 13 amino acids long. Supplemented by reference TRBV19 and TRBJ2-7, the full variable domain reads DGGITQSPKYLFRKEGQNVTLSCEQNLNHDAMYWYRQDPGQGLRLIYYSQIVNDFQKGDIAEGYSVSREKKESFPLTVTSAQKNPTAFYLCASSTGQVGEQYFGPGTRLTVT.

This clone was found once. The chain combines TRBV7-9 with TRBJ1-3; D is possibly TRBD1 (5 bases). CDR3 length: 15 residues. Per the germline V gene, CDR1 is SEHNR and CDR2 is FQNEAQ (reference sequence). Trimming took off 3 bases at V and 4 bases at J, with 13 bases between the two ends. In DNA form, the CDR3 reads TGTGCCAGCAGCTTCCTCCCCCACAGGGGAAACACCATATATTTT. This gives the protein CASSFLPHRGNTIYF.

For the CDR3, the DNA is TGCGCCAGCAGCTTGGAGGGGGGGATTGGCACAGATACGCAGTATTTT. Amino acid sequence: CASSLEGGIGTDTQYF. V and J are TRBV5-1 and TRBJ2-3; D perhaps matches TRBD2 (7 bases). This CDR3 is 16 amino acids long. Trimming took off 0 bases at V and 1 base at J, with 12 bases between the two ends. CDR1 is SGHRS and CDR2 is YFSETQ in the germline V gene.